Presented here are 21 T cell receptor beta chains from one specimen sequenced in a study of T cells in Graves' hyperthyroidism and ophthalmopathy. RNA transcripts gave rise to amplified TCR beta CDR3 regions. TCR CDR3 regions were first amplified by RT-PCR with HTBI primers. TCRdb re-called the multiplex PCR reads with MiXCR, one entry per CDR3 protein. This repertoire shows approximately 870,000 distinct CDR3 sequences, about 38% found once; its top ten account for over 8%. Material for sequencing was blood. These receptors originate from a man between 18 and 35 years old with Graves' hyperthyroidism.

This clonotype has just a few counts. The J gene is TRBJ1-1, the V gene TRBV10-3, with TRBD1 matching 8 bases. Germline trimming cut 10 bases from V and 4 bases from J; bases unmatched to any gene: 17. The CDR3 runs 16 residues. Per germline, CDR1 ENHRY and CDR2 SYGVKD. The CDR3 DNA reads TGTGCCAGCAGCCCCGGCGGCAGGGGGCGGCTCACTGAAGCTTTCTTT. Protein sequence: CASSPGGRGRLTEAFF.

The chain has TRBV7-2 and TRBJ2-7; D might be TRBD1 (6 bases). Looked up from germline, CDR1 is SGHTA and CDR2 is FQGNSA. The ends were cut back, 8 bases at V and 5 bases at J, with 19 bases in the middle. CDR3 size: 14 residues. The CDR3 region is CASSPLAGVHEQYF. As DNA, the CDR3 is TGTGCCAGCTCACCACTTGCAGGGGTCCACGAGCAGTACTTC.

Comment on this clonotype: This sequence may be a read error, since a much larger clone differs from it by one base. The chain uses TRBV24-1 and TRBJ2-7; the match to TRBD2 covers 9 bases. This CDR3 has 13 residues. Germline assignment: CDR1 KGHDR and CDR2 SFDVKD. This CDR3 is CASSDSGGSEQYF. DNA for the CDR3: TGTGCCAGCAGTGATAGCGGGGGCAGCGAGCAGTACTTC.

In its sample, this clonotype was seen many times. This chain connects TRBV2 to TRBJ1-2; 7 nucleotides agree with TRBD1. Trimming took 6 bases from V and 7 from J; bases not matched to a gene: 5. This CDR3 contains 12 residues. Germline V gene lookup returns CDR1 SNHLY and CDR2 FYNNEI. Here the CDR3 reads CASRQGGSGYTF. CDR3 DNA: TGTGCCAGCAGGCAGGGGGGATCTGGCTACACCTTC.

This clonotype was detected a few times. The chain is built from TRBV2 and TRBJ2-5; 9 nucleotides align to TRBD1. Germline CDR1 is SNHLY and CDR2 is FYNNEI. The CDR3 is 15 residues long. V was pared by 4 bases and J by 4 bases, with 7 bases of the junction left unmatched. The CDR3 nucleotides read TGTGCCAGCAGTGCTCCGGACAGGGGAATAGAGACCCAGTACTTC. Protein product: CASSAPDRGIETQYF.

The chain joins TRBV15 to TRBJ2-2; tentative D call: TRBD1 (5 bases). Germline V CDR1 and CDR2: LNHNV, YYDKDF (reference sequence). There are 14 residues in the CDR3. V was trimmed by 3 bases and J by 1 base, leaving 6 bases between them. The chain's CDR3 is CATSSRENTGELFF. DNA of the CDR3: TGTGCCACCAGCAGCAGGGAGAACACCGGGGAGCTGTTTTTT.

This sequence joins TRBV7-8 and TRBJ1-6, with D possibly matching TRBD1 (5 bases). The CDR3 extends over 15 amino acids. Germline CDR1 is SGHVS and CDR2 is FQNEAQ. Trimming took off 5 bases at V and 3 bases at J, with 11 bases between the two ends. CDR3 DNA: TGTGCCAGCAGCCTCCGGGACCTCTATAATTCACCCCTCCACTTT. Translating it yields CASSLRDLYNSPLHF. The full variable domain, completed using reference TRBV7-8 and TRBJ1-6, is GAGVSQSPRYKVAKRGQDVALRCDPISGHVSLFWYQQALGQGPEFLTYFQNEAQLDKSGLPSDRFFAERPEGSVSTLKIQRTQQEDSAVYLCASSLRDLYNSPLHFGNGTRLTVT.

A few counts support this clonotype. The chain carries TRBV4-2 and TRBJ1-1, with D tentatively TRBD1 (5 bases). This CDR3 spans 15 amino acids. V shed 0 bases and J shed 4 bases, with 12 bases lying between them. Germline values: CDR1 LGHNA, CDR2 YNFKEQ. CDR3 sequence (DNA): TGTGCCAGCAGCCAAGAAGGGCAGGGATTCACTGAAGCTTTCTTT. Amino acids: CASSQEGQGFTEAFF.

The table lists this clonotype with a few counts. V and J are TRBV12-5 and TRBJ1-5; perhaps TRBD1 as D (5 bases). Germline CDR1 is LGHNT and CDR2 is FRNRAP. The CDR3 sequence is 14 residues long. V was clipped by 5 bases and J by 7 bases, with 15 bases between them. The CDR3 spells CASGPPQGFQPQHF. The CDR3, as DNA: TGTGCTAGTGGTCCCCCCCAGGGATTCCAGCCCCAGCATTTT.

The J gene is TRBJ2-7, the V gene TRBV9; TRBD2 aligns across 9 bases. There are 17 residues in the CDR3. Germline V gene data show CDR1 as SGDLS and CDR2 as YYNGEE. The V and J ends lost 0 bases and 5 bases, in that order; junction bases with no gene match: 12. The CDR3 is CASSVDGGWTSEHEQYF. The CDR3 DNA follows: TGTGCCAGCAGCGTAGATGGGGGTTGGACTAGCGAGCACGAGCAGTACTTC.

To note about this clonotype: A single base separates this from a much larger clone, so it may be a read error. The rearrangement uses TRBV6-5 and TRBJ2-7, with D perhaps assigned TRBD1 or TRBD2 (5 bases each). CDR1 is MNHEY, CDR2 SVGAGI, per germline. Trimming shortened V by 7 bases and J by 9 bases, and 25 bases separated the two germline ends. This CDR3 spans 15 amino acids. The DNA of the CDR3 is TGTGCCAGCAAGGGGATGGAGCAACCTACCGCGGGGCAGTACTTC. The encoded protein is CASKGMEQPTAGQYF.

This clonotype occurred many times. This CDR3 is CANLPSRETGNYGYTF. The CDR3 DNA follows: TGTGCCAACCTACCCTCCCGTGAAACAGGGAACTATGGCTACACCTTC. The chain joins TRBV10-3 to TRBJ1-2; D is perhaps TRBD1 (6 bases). The CDR3 loop spans 16 amino acids. Trimming shortened V by 10 bases and J by 2 bases, and 23 bases separated the two germline ends. Germline CDR1 is ENHRY and CDR2 is SYGVKD.

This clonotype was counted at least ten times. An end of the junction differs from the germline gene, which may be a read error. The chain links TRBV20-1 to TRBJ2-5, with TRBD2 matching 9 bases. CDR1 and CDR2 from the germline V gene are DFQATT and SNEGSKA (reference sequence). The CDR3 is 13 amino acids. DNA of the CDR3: TGCAGTCCCTACGTAGCGGGGGCGAGAGACCCAGTCTTC. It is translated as CSPYVAGARDPVF.

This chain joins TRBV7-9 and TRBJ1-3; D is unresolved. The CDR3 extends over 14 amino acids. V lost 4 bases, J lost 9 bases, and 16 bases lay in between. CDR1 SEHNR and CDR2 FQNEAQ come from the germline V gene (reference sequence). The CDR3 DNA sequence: TGTGCCAGCAGCTCGCTGGGTAGCGGGGTCACCATATATTTT. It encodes CASSSLGSGVTIYF.

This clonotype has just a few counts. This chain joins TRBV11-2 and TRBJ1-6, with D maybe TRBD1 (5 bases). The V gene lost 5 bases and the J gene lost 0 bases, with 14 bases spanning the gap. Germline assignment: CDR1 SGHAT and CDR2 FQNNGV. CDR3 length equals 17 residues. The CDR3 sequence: CASSLRDSSSYNSPLHF. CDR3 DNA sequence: TGTGCCAGCAGCCTCCGGGACTCCAGCTCCTATAATTCACCCCTCCACTTT. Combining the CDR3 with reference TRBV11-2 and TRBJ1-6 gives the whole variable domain EAGVAQSPRYKIIEKRQSVAFWCNPISGHATLYWYQQILGQGPKLLIQFQNNGVVDDSQLPKDRFSAERLKGVDSTLKIQPAKLEDSAVYLCASSLRDSSSYNSPLHFGNGTRLTVT.

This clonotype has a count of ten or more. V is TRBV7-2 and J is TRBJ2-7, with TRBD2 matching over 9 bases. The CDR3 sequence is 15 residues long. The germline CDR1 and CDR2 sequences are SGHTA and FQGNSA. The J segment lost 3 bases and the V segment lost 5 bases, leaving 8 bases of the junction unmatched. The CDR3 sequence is CASSLTGLAIYEQYF. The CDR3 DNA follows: TGTGCCAGCAGCCTGACTGGACTAGCGATCTACGAGCAGTACTTC.

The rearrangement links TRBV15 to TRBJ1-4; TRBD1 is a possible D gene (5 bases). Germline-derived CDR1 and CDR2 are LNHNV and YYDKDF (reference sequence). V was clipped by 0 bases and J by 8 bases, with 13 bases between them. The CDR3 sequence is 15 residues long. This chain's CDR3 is CATSREGTGSEKLFF. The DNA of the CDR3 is TGTGCCACCAGCAGAGAGGGGACGGGGTCAGAAAAACTGTTTTTT.

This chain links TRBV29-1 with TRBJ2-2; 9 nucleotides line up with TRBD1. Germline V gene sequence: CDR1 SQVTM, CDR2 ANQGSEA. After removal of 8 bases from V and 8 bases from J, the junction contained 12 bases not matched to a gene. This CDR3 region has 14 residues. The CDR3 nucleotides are TGCAGCAGTTCCGGGACAGGGACGTCGGGGGAGCTGTTTTTT. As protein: CSSSGTGTSGELFF.

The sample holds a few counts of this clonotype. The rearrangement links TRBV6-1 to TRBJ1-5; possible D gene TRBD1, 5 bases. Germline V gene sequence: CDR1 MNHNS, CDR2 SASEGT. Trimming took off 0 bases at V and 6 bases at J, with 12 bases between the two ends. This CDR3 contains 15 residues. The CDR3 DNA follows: TGTGCCAGCAGTGAAGCTCGGGGGTTGGTTCAGCCCCAGCATTTT. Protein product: CASSEARGLVQPQHF.

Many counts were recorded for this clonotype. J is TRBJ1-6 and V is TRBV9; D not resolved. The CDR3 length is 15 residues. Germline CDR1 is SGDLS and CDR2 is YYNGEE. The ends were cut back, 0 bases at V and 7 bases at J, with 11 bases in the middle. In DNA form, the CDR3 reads TGTGCCAGCAGCGTAGAAACAAGAACCAATTCACCCCTCCACTTT. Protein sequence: CASSVETRTNSPLHF. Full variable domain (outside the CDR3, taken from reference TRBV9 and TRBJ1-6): DSGVTQTPKHLITATGQRVTLRCSPRSGDLSVYWYQQSLDQGLQFLIQYYNGEERAKGNILERFSAQQFPDLHSELNLSSLELGDSALYFCASSVETRTNSPLHFGNGTRLTVT.

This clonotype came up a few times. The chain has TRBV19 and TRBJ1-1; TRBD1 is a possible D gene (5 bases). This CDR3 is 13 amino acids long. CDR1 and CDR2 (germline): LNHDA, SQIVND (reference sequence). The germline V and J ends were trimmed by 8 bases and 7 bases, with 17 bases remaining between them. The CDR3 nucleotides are TGTGCCAGTTCCGGGGCCCCGCACCGTGAAGCTTTCTTT. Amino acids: CASSGAPHREAFF.